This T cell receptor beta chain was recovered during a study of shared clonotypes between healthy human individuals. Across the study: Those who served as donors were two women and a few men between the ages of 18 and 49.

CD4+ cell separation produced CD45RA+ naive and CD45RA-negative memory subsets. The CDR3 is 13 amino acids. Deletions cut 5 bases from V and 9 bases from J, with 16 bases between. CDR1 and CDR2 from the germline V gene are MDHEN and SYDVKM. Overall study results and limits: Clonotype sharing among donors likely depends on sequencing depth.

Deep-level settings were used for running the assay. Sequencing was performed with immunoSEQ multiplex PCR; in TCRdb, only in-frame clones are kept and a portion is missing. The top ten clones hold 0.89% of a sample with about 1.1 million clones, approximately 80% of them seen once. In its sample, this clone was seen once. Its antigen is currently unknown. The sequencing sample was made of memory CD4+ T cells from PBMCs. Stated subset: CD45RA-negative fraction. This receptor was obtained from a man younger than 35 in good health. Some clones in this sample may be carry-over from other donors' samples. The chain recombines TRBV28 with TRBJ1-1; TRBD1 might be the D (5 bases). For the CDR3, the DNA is TGTGCCAGCAGTCCCTCCGAGGGGTCTAAAGCTTTCTTT. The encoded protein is CASSPSEGSKAFF.